Sequencing of this T cell receptor beta chain was carried out in a study of regulatory T cells in long-lasting Graves disease. Study summary: A definition of persistent Graves' disease required over 5 years of antithyroid drugs plus positive TSH receptor antibodies. Study-wide results and caveats: TRBV28, TRBJ1-2 and TRBJ2-5 emerged as the favored segments in persistent disease.

Sequencing libraries for TCR beta were prepared with iRepertoire HTBI primers and Arm-PCR of CDR3 regions. MiXCR was run by TCRdb on the multiplex PCR reads, yielding one entry per CDR3 protein. The sample shows hundreds of thousands of distinct CDR3 sequences, around 21% of them seen only once. Time point indicated: persistent/refractory GD, antithyroid drugs over 5 years with positive TRAb. Generation of the TCR library employed RNA extracted from PBMCs. Graves' disease diagnosis was established per American Thyroid Association guidelines. The CDR3 is 12 residues long. The V gene's germline CDR1 is SGHAT and CDR2 FQNNGV. V lost 7 bases, J lost 8 bases, and 14 bases lay in between. The table lists this clonotype with many counts. What it recognizes is unknown.

Material: peripheral blood mononuclear cells (PBMCs), obtained when the disease was refractory, from a patient treated with antithyroid drugs. The chain is built from TRBV11-2 and TRBJ1-2; D uncertain. The clonotype was recovered from a female donor with Graves disease. This CDR3 is CASTQTPGGYTF. CDR3 DNA: TGTGCCAGCACCCAAACCCCTGGAGGCTACACCTTC.